Below, one T cell receptor beta chain is given with its context. TCRdb fed the 5' RACE reads into MiXCR, producing one record per CDR3 protein. The data show about 120,000 distinct CDR3 sequences, with around 15% seen just once and 2.5% to 3% held by the top ten. This sample was included in a study of CD8 T cells in ankylosing spondylitis. The germline V gene has CDR1 SGHRS and CDR2 YFSETQ. The CDR3 runs 14 residues. Trimming shortened V by 1 base and J by 2 bases, and 7 bases separated the two germline ends. This chain joins TRBV5-1 and TRBJ1-3; D perhaps matches TRBD1 (5 bases). The receptor was derived from a female donor with ankylosing spondylitis or in good health (not recorded which). Sequencing was carried out using blood, either unsorted or a sorted T cell fraction (not recorded which). The CDR3 here is CASSLQGAGNTIYF. The CDR3 DNA follows: TGCGCCAGCAGCTTGCAGGGAGCTGGAAACACCATATATTTT.